This T cell receptor (beta chain) was identified in a study of shared clonotypes between healthy human individuals (dated by TCRdb to the early 2020s). Notes on the research overall: The cohort included a few men and two women between 18 and 49 years of age. For each donor, CD4 naive and CD4 memory were each given three plates, CD8 naive was given two plates, and CD8 memory was given one plate. Blood TCR repertoires of several healthy adults were deeply sequenced to estimate repertoire size and the extent of clonotype sharing between individuals. Different laboratories and diverse techniques were used to prepare libraries and sequence TCR repertoires, to increase sequencing depth and limit assay-specific biases. Between about 0.85 and 10 billion PBMCs per donor were obtained by leukapheresis. The paper's findings and limits, for the study overall: Higher generation probabilities were observed for clonotypes shared by all four sorted-subset donors than for non-shared clonotypes. Because the study included only a small number of donors, the genetic and exposure-history diversity represented was limited. Larger estimated clonotype richness was generally found for naive subsets than for memory subsets. Only blood was sampled, and tissue TCR repertoires likely differ from those in blood. Incomplete sequencing was indicated by rarefaction of sorted-subset datasets, despite the large sequencing depth. Sharing across several donors was observed for about 4.8% of naive CD4, about 4% of naive CD8, 2% to 2.5% of memory CD4, and around 0.4% of memory CD8 clonotypes. Pairwise subsampling indicated that sequencing depth was expected to affect the degree of clonotype sharing among donors.

The donors were healthy, HIV-negative adults with no recently reported acute infections or vaccinations. Only Caucasian adults living in Nashville, Tennessee, USA were represented among the donors. CD4+ T cells were enriched by magnetic negative selection, after which naive cells were positively selected on CD45RA and the negative fraction was taken as the memory subset. Blood was collected by leukapheresis, and PBMCs were isolated by Ficoll-Histopaque density gradient centrifugation and then cryopreserved in liquid nitrogen vapor phase. Purity and quantity of every magnetically sorted T cell population were checked by analytical flow cytometry. Genomic DNA was isolated from every sorted fraction and measured by UV absorbance on a Nanodrop 2000c. About this clone itself: Its binding antigen is unknown. No base quality information exists; no much larger clone differs at one position.

Using the deep immunoSEQ assay, TCR CDR3 regions were amplified from genomic DNA by multiplex PCR. Extracted genomic DNA from each cell subset was spread evenly across all wells of several immunoSEQ 96-well plates, with each plate serving as a replicate. For sorted subsets, around 0.2 ug genomic DNA, equal to some 30,000 T cell genomes, was loaded into each replicate PCR. Purified libraries were measured with a Qubit 3.0 fluorometer, size-checked on a Bioanalyzer 2100, and measured again with the KAPA Library Quantification kit. Every immunoSEQ 96-well plate was sequenced on a separate single-read 150-cycle Illumina NextSeq 550 flow cell. Per the source publication's procedure: The immunoSEQ output contained only junctional sequences without quality scores, so filtering could not match that applied to full-length reads. To assign V/J genes and CDR3, sequences were annotated using PyIR, a Python wrapper for IgBLAST v1.9, with IMGT germline references. Reads were removed for weak V/J assignments (E-value above 1e-6), missing CDR3, stop codons, out-of-frame junctions, or ambiguous translated residues. A V3J clonotype was defined by an identical inferred V gene, J gene, and CDR3 amino acid sequence. The percentage overlap between two repertoires was calculated by dividing the number of shared unique clonotypes by the size of the smaller repertoire. Richness of each repertoire was evaluated using RTK rarefaction, the Chao1 estimator, and Recon v2.1 estimates of unobserved clonotypes. OLGA was used to compute generation probabilities for all TCRbeta clonotypes that the gDNA method yielded from several donors. Drawn from immuneACCESS, this table holds only the in-frame rearrangements with V and J called that TCRdb kept. Clones are partly lost; checked studies trace under half to an unresolved V gene and leave the rest unexplained. From that table come the V and J calls and clone size; the DNA was used to work out D and trimming. The sample contains around 720,000 clones, about three quarters of them found a single time. The ten largest clones represent around 1.8% of the sample.

V is pruned by 3 bases and J by 5 bases, leaving 9 bases of the junction without a gene match. CDR1 and CDR2 (KGHSH, LQKENI) derive from the germline V gene. Including cysteine and phenylalanine, the CDR3 has 16 amino acids. Only the CDR3 portion is preserved as DNA: 48 bases, with reading frame beginning at the first base. Material: memory CD4+ T cells sorted from blood. The intended sense of this specimen's cell subset or site label: CD45RA-negative fraction. Recombination linked TRBV18 to TRBJ2-7; TRBD2 aligns with 11 central bases. The TCR originated in a woman aged 25 to 45 in good health. The CDR3 is CASSPGLAARGDEQYF. The nucleotide sequence is TGTGCCAGCTCACCGGGACTAGCGGCCAGGGGAGACGAGCAGTACTTC.